In this sample, the clone carrying this T cell receptor beta chain turned up a few times. Its antigen is unknown. The CDR3 has 16 residues. In germline, CDR1 is SGHDN, CDR2 FVKESK. J was trimmed by 1 base and V by 3 bases; bases with no gene match: 3. This entry comes from a study of cytomegalovirus exposure and HLA in healthy donors. PCR was performed using 60 Vbeta and 13 Jbeta primers. Clones were sequenced by immunoSEQ multiplex PCR, and TCRdb holds only the in-frame ones, with some missing. The data hold fewer than 130,000 clones, with 65% to 75% observed a single time. The study's findings and limits: Versus the roughly 690-donor mean, an Asian-associated ancestry cluster reportedly showed fewer N-insertions in a later analysis. Later on, a genetic analysis was performed. It linked a missense variant in DCLRE1C with V- and J-gene trimming of TCR beta.

The chain links TRBV14 to TRBJ2-7; 13 nucleotides line up with TRBD2. This receptor was obtained from a man aged 35-49 years in good health and CMV-seropositive. The sequenced sample was PBMCs. Here the CDR3 reads CASSHRLAGGSYEQYF. DNA for the CDR3: TGTGCCAGCAGCCACCGACTAGCGGGAGGATCCTACGAGCAGTACTTC.